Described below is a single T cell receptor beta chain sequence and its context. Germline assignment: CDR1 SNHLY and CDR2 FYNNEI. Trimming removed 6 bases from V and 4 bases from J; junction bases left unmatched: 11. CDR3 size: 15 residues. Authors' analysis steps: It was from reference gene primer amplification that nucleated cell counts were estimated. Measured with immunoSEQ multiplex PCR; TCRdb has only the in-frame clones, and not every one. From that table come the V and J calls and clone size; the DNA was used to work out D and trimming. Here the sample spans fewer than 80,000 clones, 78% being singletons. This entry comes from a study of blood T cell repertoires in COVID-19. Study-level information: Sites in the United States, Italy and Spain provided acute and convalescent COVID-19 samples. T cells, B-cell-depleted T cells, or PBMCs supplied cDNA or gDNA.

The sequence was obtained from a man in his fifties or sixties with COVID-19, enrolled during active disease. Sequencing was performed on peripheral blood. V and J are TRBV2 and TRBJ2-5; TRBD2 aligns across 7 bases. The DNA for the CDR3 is TGTGCCAGCAGCGCTATAGGCGGGAGAGTAGAGACCCAGTACTTC. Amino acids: CASSAIGGRVETQYF.